Presented here are 32 T cell receptor beta chains from one specimen sequenced in a study of T-cell memory formation after mild COVID-19. MiXCR was run by TCRdb on the 5' RACE reads, yielding one entry per CDR3 protein. The sample lists hundreds of thousands of distinct CDR3 sequences; approximately 19% were seen once. The source material was PBMCs or a T cell subset sorted from them (not recorded which). These receptors were collected from an adult woman who had mild COVID-19 (a few samples of this study predate the infection). Cell type and time point are not known.

This clonotype occurred once. This sequence joins TRBV12-3 or TRBV12-4 and TRBJ2-1, with TRBD1 matching 9 bases. The CDR3 extends over 16 amino acids. J was trimmed by 4 bases and V by 7 bases; bases with no gene match: 11. This chain's CDR3 is CASTDTGQGVYNEQFF. The CDR3 nucleotides are TGTGCCAGCACCGACACGGGACAGGGCGTATACAATGAGCAGTTCTTC.

This clonotype was recorded a few times. This sequence joins TRBV6-6 and TRBJ2-3; 7 bases align to TRBD2. Germline loops: CDR1 MNHNY, CDR2 SVGAGI (reference sequence). V lost 6 bases, J lost 6 bases, and 21 bases stayed unmatched. The CDR3 has 18 amino acids. CDR3: CASRPRAGGLATQDTQYF. In DNA form, the CDR3 reads TGTGCCAGCAGACCTCGGGCCGGGGGGTTAGCCACCCAGGATACGCAGTATTTT.

This chain connects TRBV4-2 to TRBJ2-1; TRBD2 aligns across 15 bases. Germline trimming cut 5 bases from V and 0 bases from J; bases unmatched to any gene: 2. This CDR3 spans 17 amino acids. Germline CDR1 reads LGHNA; CDR2 reads YNFKEQ. The CDR3 sequence is CASSMGLAGGSYNEQFF. In DNA form, the CDR3 reads TGTGCCAGCAGCATGGGACTAGCGGGGGGCTCCTACAATGAGCAGTTCTTC.

This chain uses TRBV7-2 with TRBJ2-3, with D uncertain. The CDR3 loop spans 14 amino acids. CDR1 is SGHTA and CDR2 is FQGNSA in the germline V gene. V was cut by 9 bases and J by 1 base, with 14 bases left in between. The CDR3 loop reads CASHFASGTDTQYF. In DNA, the CDR3 is TGTGCCAGTCATTTCGCCTCGGGCACAGATACGCAGTATTTT.

This clonotype was picked up one time. The chain employs TRBV7-9 and TRBJ2-7; unclear D gene. There are 12 residues in the CDR3. Germline CDR1 is SEHNR and CDR2 is FQNEAQ (reference sequence). V lost 4 bases, J lost 6 bases, and 10 bases lay in between. The CDR3 sequence is CASSSQSSEQYF. The CDR3 nucleotides read TGTGCCAGCAGCTCACAGAGCTCCGAGCAGTACTTC.

V gene TRBV20-1 combines with J gene TRBJ2-7, with a tentative D call TRBD2 (6 bases). The V gene lost 3 bases and the J gene lost 3 bases, with 18 bases spanning the gap. Germline CDR1 DFQATT, CDR2 SNEGSKA (reference sequence). The CDR3 has 15 amino acids. The CDR3 DNA is TGCAGTGCTAGGGATCCCGGGGGAACCTACTACGAGCAGTACTTC. Encoded protein: CSARDPGGTYYEQYF.

The rearrangement joins TRBV9 to TRBJ2-1; 7 bases are a match to TRBD1. With 6 bases clipped from V and 0 bases from J, the junction kept 6 bases outside the gene matches. Germline CDR1 and CDR2: SGDLS and YYNGEE. The CDR3 has 15 amino acids. The CDR3 is CASNPTGLSYNEQFF. The CDR3 coding sequence is TGTGCCAGCAACCCGACAGGGCTCTCCTACAATGAGCAGTTCTTC.

CDR3 DNA: TGTGCCAGCAGCCCCCGCAGGGATTGGATGCACGAGCAGTACTTC. Its protein product is CASSPRRDWMHEQYF. This rearrangement joins TRBV7-3 to TRBJ2-7; a weak D match, TRBD1 (5 bases). CDR3 length: 15 residues. CDR1 is SGHTA and CDR2 is FQGTGA in the germline V gene. Trimming took 5 bases from V and 5 from J, leaving 19 bases between them.

This clonotype has only a few counts. The genes are TRBV7-9 and TRBJ2-5; the match to TRBD1 covers 10 bases. The V gene's germline CDR1 is SEHNR and CDR2 FQNEAQ (reference sequence). The length of the CDR3 is 14 residues. J lost 4 bases, V lost 5 bases, and 4 bases had no gene match. The DNA of the CDR3 is TGTGCCAGCAGCACACGGACAGGGGGAGAGACCCAGTACTTC. Translated: CASSTRTGGETQYF.

This clonotype was found many times. The chain is built from TRBV7-2 and TRBJ2-1; D call uncertain. The V gene's germline CDR1 is SGHTA and CDR2 FQGNSA. V lost 5 bases, J lost 1 base, and 12 bases lay in between. The CDR3 runs 15 residues. The CDR3 DNA reads TGTGCCAGCAGCCCTCGACCAATATCCTACAATGAGCAGTTCTTC. Protein sequence: CASSPRPISYNEQFF.

The chain recombines TRBV7-9 with TRBJ1-4, with D possibly being TRBD1 (6 bases). Germline V gives CDR1 SEHNR, CDR2 FQNEAQ (reference sequence). The germline V and J ends were trimmed by 0 bases and 0 bases, with 20 bases remaining between them. This CDR3 has 20 amino acids. The CDR3 bases are TGTGCCAGCAGCTTAGCGCTCGGGGGCCGCCTAACAGCAACTAATGAAAAACTGTTTTTT. Encoded protein: CASSLALGGRLTATNEKLFF.

This clonotype was counted between two and nine times. The V call is TRBV7-9, the J call TRBJ1-6; D is ambiguous. V shed 5 bases and J shed 8 bases, with 7 bases lying between them. The CDR3 has 12 amino acids. The germline gives CDR1 SEHNR, CDR2 FQNEAQ (reference sequence). The CDR3 loop reads CASSHPHSPLHF. The CDR3 DNA sequence: TGTGCCAGCAGCCACCCCCATTCACCCCTCCACTTT.

This chain links TRBV10-3 with TRBJ2-5, with 8 bases fitting TRBD1. Per germline, CDR1 ENHRY and CDR2 SYGVKD. This CDR3 has 14 amino acids. V gave up 10 bases and J gave up 5 bases; unmatched junction bases: 12. The CDR3 is CATGETGAVETQYF. In DNA form, the CDR3 reads TGTGCCACCGGCGAGACAGGGGCGGTGGAGACCCAGTACTTC.

V is TRBV24-1 and J is TRBJ2-3; TRBD2 aligns across 10 bases. Trimming cost V 4 bases and J 2 bases; bases outside gene matches: 5. Per the germline V gene, CDR1 is KGHDR and CDR2 is SFDVKD. The CDR3 is 16 amino acids. DNA of the CDR3: TGTGCCACCAGTGAGCGAGCGGGAGGGCCCACAGATACGCAGTATTTT. It encodes CATSERAGGPTDTQYF.

The rearrangement uses TRBV7-2 and TRBJ2-1; TRBD2 matches at 7 bases. The CDR3 is 16 residues long. V was clipped by 5 bases and J by 3 bases; unmatched bases: 10. The V gene's germline CDR1 is SGHTA and CDR2 FQGNSA. In DNA form, the CDR3 reads TGTGCCAGCAGCCCACCGGGACTATTGGTCTACAATGAGCAGTTCTTC. Its translation: CASSPPGLLVYNEQFF.

The rearrangement uses TRBV11-2 and TRBJ2-1; D is uncertain. The CDR3 is made up of 14 amino acids. CDR1 is SGHAT and CDR2 is FQNNGV in the germline V gene. Trimming stripped 2 bases from V and 9 bases from J, with 14 bases between. The CDR3 DNA sequence: TGTGCCAGCAGCTTACTGTATGGCGGCGGTGAGCAGTTCTTC. Residues: CASSLLYGGGEQFF.

The V gene is TRBV9, the J gene TRBJ2-2, with 8 nucleotides matching TRBD2. The CDR3 extends over 16 amino acids. From germline, CDR1 is SGDLS and CDR2 YYNGEE. V was clipped by 4 bases and J by 7 bases; unmatched bases: 12. CDR3 DNA: TGTGCCAGCAGCCCCCGCTGGGAGCGGGAGAACGGGGAGCTGTTTTTT. The encoded protein is CASSPRWERENGELFF.

A single count supports this clonotype. The chain uses TRBV7-8 and TRBJ2-7; D not certain. Germline V lookup: CDR1 SGHVS, CDR2 FQNEAQ. The V end lost 5 bases, the J end lost 0 bases, and 8 bases lay between the germline ends. The CDR3 runs to 13 residues. Here the CDR3 reads CASSQQISYEQYF. As DNA, the CDR3 is TGTGCCAGCAGCCAACAGATCTCCTACGAGCAGTACTTC.

This clonotype showed up just a few times. The rearrangement uses TRBV27 and TRBJ1-2; tentatively, D is TRBD1 (5 bases). In germline, CDR1 is MNHEY, CDR2 SMNVEV (reference sequence). Trimming stripped 2 bases from V and 2 bases from J, with 9 bases between. The CDR3 consists of 14 residues. CDR3 sequence: CASSLRGVNYGYTF. Written as DNA, the CDR3 is TGTGCCAGCAGTTTAAGGGGAGTAAACTATGGCTACACCTTC.

This clonotype was seen more than once but under ten times. V gene TRBV5-1 combines with J gene TRBJ2-1; 12 nucleotides align to TRBD2. With V trimmed by 5 bases and J by 9 bases, 6 bases remained unmatched. The length of the CDR3 is 14 residues. The germline gives CDR1 SGHRS, CDR2 YFSETQ. The CDR3 is CASRGLAGLGEQFF. The DNA of the CDR3 is TGCGCCAGCAGAGGACTAGCGGGGCTCGGTGAGCAGTTCTTC.

This clonotype was recorded a few times. The chain has TRBV30 and TRBJ1-2; 8 positions match TRBD1. Germline V gene data show CDR1 as GTSNPN and CDR2 as SVGIG (reference sequence). J lost 7 bases, V lost 5 bases, and 12 bases had no gene match. This CDR3 is 14 amino acids long. The CDR3 here is CAWAYGQGSSGYTF. CDR3 sequence (DNA): TGTGCCTGGGCATATGGACAGGGTAGTTCTGGCTACACCTTC.

J is TRBJ2-4 and V is TRBV7-9; D ambiguous. CDR3 size: 17 residues. Trimming removed 2 bases from V and 6 bases from J, with 20 bases in between. In germline, CDR1 is SEHNR, CDR2 FQNEAQ (reference sequence). CDR3 amino acids: CASSLSSVGKPRNIQYF. The CDR3 region has the DNA TGTGCCAGCAGCTTAAGTTCAGTAGGAAAGCCAAGAAACATTCAGTACTTC.

The rearrangement joins TRBV11-3 to TRBJ2-7; 10 bases map to TRBD1. The J segment lost 3 bases and the V segment lost 6 bases, leaving 2 bases of the junction unmatched. Germline loops: CDR1 SGHNT, CDR2 YENEEA. The CDR3 runs to 13 residues. This CDR3 is CASRWTGGYEQYF. CDR3 nucleotide sequence: TGTGCCAGCAGATGGACAGGGGGCTACGAGCAGTACTTC.

This clonotype occurred a few times. The chain has TRBV4-1 and TRBJ1-1, with D maybe TRBD1 (6 bases). Germline CDR1 MGHRA, CDR2 YSYEKL. The V and J ends lost 1 base and 0 bases respectively, with 21 bases between them. The CDR3 spans 19 residues. The CDR3, as DNA: TGCGCCAGCAGCCAAGCAAGACTTAAGGCAGGACAGCTGAACACTGAAGCTTTCTTT. It is translated as CASSQARLKAGQLNTEAFF.

This clonotype has just a few counts. This chain links TRBV7-9 with TRBJ2-2; TRBD1 agrees at 7 bases. CDR3 length: 14 residues. V shed 10 bases and J 0 bases; nucleotides not matched to a gene: 5. Germline loops: CDR1 SEHNR, CDR2 FQNEAQ (reference sequence). CDR3 protein: CATRQGTNTGELFF. The CDR3 nucleotides read TGTGCCACGCGACAGGGAACGAACACCGGGGAGCTGTTTTTT.

The chain's CDR3 is CASSLEGGDQPQHF. CDR3 DNA: TGCGCCAGCAGCTTGGAAGGCGGAGATCAGCCCCAGCATTTT. The rearrangement joins TRBV5-1 to TRBJ1-5; D call uncertain. V dropped 0 bases and J dropped 5 bases, with 9 bases sitting between them. The V gene's germline CDR1 is SGHRS and CDR2 YFSETQ. CDR3 size: 14 residues.

This clonotype has more than one count but fewer than ten. The rearrangement links TRBV15 to TRBJ1-4; D remains ambiguous. Germline V gene sequence: CDR1 LNHNV, CDR2 YYDKDF (reference sequence). The CDR3 contains 15 residues. V lost 0 bases, J lost 4 bases, and 9 bases lay in between. As DNA, the CDR3 is TGTGCCACCAGCAGAGAACGAGACTTTAATGAAAAACTGTTTTTT. Translating it yields CATSRERDFNEKLFF.

The gene calls are TRBV7-2 and TRBJ2-7; TRBD2 aligns across 7 bases. CDR1 and CDR2 (germline): SGHTA, FQGNSA. Trimming removed 0 bases from V and 6 bases from J; junction bases left unmatched: 8. The CDR3 has 15 amino acids. The CDR3 nucleotides read TGTGCCAGCAGCTTAGCCGGGGGGTCCTCCGGCGAGCAGTACTTC. Protein product: CASSLAGGSSGEQYF. Combining the CDR3 with reference TRBV7-2 and TRBJ2-7 gives the whole variable domain GAGVSQSPSNKVTEKGKDVELRCDPISGHTALYWYRQSLGQGLEFLIYFQGNSAPDKSGLPSDRFSAERTGGSVSTLTIQRTQQEDSAVYLCASSLAGGSSGEQYFGPGTRLTVT.

There are many counts of this clonotype. The chain combines TRBV7-2 with TRBJ2-7, with 11 nucleotides matching TRBD2. The CDR3 is 14 residues long. In germline, CDR1 is SGHTA, CDR2 FQGNSA. After removal of 6 bases from V and 1 base from J, the junction contained 2 bases not matched to a gene. Written as DNA, the CDR3 is TGTGCCAGCAGGCGGACTAGCGGGTCCTACGAGCAGTACTTC. Translating gives CASRRTSGSYEQYF. The full variable domain, completed using reference TRBV7-2 and TRBJ2-7, is GAGVSQSPSNKVTEKGKDVELRCDPISGHTALYWYRQSLGQGLEFLIYFQGNSAPDKSGLPSDRFSAERTGGSVSTLTIQRTQQEDSAVYLCASRRTSGSYEQYFGPGTRLTVT.

This clonotype was seen only once. CDR3 sequence: CATSAQSGNTIYF. The CDR3 nucleotides are TGTGCCACCAGTGCACAGTCAGGAAACACCATATATTTT. The rearrangement links TRBV24-1 to TRBJ1-3, with D unresolved. The CDR3 has 13 amino acids. Deletions cut 5 bases from V and 4 bases from J, with 8 bases between. Germline CDR1 KGHDR, CDR2 SFDVKD.

This clonotype was seen only a few times. The chain uses TRBV29-1 and TRBJ1-1, with D unresolved. This CDR3 is 15 amino acids long. Germline CDR1 SQVTM, CDR2 ANQGSEA. Trimming removed 2 bases from V and 4 bases from J, with 17 bases in between. The CDR3 reads CSVEISTGTITEAFF. The CDR3, as DNA: TGCAGCGTTGAAATCTCTACCGGCACCATCACTGAAGCTTTCTTT.

The chain uses TRBV6-2 or TRBV6-3 and TRBJ2-6, with no clear D. CDR3 size: 16 residues. The germline CDR1 and CDR2 sequences are MNHEY and SVGEGT. The V and J ends lost 5 bases and 0 bases respectively, with 11 bases between them. CDR3 protein: CASSETENSGANVLTF. Here the CDR3 DNA reads TGTGCCAGCAGTGAGACCGAAAACTCTGGGGCCAACGTCCTGACTTTC.